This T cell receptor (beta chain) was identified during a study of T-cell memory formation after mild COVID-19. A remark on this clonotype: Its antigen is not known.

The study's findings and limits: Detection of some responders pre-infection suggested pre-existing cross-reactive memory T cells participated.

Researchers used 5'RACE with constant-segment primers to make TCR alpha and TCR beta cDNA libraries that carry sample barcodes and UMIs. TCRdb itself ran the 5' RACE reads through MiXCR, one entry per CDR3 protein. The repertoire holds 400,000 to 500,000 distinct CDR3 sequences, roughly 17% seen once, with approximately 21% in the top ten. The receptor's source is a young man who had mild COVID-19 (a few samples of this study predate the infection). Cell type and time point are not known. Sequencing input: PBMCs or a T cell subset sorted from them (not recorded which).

CDR3 amino acids: CASSHRGQNQPQHF. CDR3 DNA sequence: TGTGCCAGCAGCCATCGTGGCCAAAATCAGCCCCAGCATTTT. The chain uses TRBV5-6 and TRBJ1-5, with D unresolved. CDR1 is SGHDT and CDR2 is YYEEEE in the germline V gene. The CDR3 is 14 residues long. Trimming took 4 bases from V and 4 from J, leaving 12 bases between them. The whole variable domain, remainder taken from reference TRBV5-6 and TRBJ1-5, is DAGVTQSPTHLIKTRGQQVTLRCSPKSGHDTVSWYQQALGQGPQFIFQYYEEEERQRGNFPDRFSGHQFPNYSSELNVNALLLGDSALYLCASSHRGQNQPQHFGDGTRLSIL.